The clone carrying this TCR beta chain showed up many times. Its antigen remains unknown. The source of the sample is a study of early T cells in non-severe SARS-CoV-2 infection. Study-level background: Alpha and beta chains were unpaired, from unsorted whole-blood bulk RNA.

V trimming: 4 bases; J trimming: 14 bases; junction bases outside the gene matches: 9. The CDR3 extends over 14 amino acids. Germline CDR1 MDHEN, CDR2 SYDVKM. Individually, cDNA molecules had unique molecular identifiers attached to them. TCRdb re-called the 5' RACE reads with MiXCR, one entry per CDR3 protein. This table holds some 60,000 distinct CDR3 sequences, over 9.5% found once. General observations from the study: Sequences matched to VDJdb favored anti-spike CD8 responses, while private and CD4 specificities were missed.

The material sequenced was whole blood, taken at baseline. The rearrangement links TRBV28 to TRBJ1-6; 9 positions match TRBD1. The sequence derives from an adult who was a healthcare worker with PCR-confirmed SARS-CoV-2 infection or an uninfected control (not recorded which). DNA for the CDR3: TGTGCCAGCAGTTCCACTTTGACAGGGGGGACCCTCCACTTT. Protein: CASSSTLTGGTLHF.